Listed here are 26 T cell receptor beta chains from one sample, sequenced in a study of T cell responses to AZD1222 COVID-19 vaccine. Repertoires were generated with immunoSEQ multiplex PCR, while TCRdb's copy carries only in-frame clones and drops some. This sample yields around 44,000 clones, of which 80% to 90% are seen a single time; 5.5% to 8% belongs to the top ten. The specimen was peripheral blood, collected 28 days after the second AZD1222 dose. All receptors come from an adult who received the AZD1222 COVID-19 vaccine.

This chain connects TRBV7-2 to TRBJ2-7, with D tentatively TRBD2 (5 bases). The CDR3 spans 14 residues. Germline assignment: CDR1 SGHTA and CDR2 FQGNSA. V was trimmed by 1 base and J by 6 bases, leaving 13 bases between them. The chain's CDR3 is CASSLVGVGREQYF. CDR3 DNA: TGTGCCAGCAGCTTAGTCGGGGTGGGTCGCGAGCAGTACTTC. Using reference TRBV7-2 and TRBJ2-7 for the parts outside the CDR3, the full variable domain is GAGVSQSPSNKVTEKGKDVELRCDPISGHTALYWYRQSLGQGLEFLIYFQGNSAPDKSGLPSDRFSAERTGGSVSTLTIQRTQQEDSAVYLCASSLVGVGREQYFGPGTRLTVT.

As DNA, the CDR3 is TGCGCCAGCAGCTCGGTTTCCGGTGCCAAAAACATTCAGTACTTC. This translates into CASSSVSGAKNIQYF. The V and J genes are TRBV5-1 and TRBJ2-4; D uncertain. This CDR3 comprises 15 residues. Trimming pared 3 bases from V and 1 base from J, leaving 11 bases between. In germline, CDR1 is SGHRS, CDR2 YFSETQ.

The chain has TRBV4-1 and TRBJ2-7; a possible D gene is TRBD1 (5 bases). Germline V gene sequence: CDR1 MGHRA, CDR2 YSYEKL. The CDR3 totals 14 residues. Trimming left V 1 base short and J 2 bases short, with 9 bases between. This CDR3 reads CASSQADSAYEQYF. The CDR3 coding sequence is TGCGCCAGCAGCCAAGCTGACAGCGCCTACGAGCAGTACTTC.

The chain carries TRBV6-5 and TRBJ1-1; D gene ambiguous. Germline CDR1 is MNHEY and CDR2 is SVGAGI. V was trimmed by 8 bases and J by 11 bases, leaving 15 bases between them. The CDR3 extends over 11 amino acids. CDR3 residues: CASQSGRKAFF. The DNA for the CDR3 is TGTGCCAGCCAGTCCGGGCGTAAGGCTTTCTTT.

The CDR3 here is CASSIYGTDNSPLHF. CDR3 nucleotides: TGTGCCAGTAGTATCTACGGGACAGATAATTCACCCCTCCACTTT. V gene TRBV19 combines with J gene TRBJ1-6, with 7 bases that match TRBD1. J lost 5 bases, V lost 3 bases, and 4 bases had no gene match. This CDR3 has 15 residues. CDR1 and CDR2 from the germline V gene are LNHDA and SQIVND (reference sequence).

The chain employs TRBV19 and TRBJ1-1; maybe TRBD1 (5 bases). The CDR3 runs 14 residues. V lost 2 bases and J 3 bases, leaving 10 bases between the germline ends. The germline gives CDR1 LNHDA, CDR2 SQIVND (reference sequence). The CDR3 protein is CASSIRSGDTEAFF. The CDR3 DNA reads TGTGCCAGTAGTATAAGGTCGGGGGACACTGAAGCTTTCTTT.

This clone was seen a few times. The chain recombines TRBV27 with TRBJ1-2; D might be TRBD1 (6 bases). The CDR3 totals 17 residues. Germline CDR1 and CDR2: MNHEY and SMNVEV (reference sequence). V lost 5 bases and J 0 bases, leaving 19 bases between the germline ends. CDR3 DNA: TGTGCCAGCAGTCCGGCGGGGGGGCCCTTCTCTAACTATGGCTACACCTTC. Translating it yields CASSPAGGPFSNYGYTF.

J is TRBJ1-6 and V is TRBV28; no firm D call. Trimming cost V 11 bases and J 4 bases, with 12 bases left between them. The length of the CDR3 is 13 residues. Germline-derived CDR1 and CDR2 are MDHEN and SYDVKM. The CDR3 sequence: CAHRRVYNSPLHF. The CDR3, as DNA: TGTGCCCACCGACGCGTGTATAATTCACCCCTCCACTTT.

In DNA, the CDR3 is TGCACCAGCAGCCCAGGGACTAGCGGGAGGGTTTTAACAGATACGCAGTATTTT. This codes for CTSSPGTSGRVLTDTQYF. The genes are TRBV1 and TRBJ2-3; the table gives TRBD2 as D, unverified against the DNA. TRBV1 is assigned pseudogene status. This CDR3 region has 18 residues.

The rearrangement joins TRBV11-3 to TRBJ2-7; either TRBD1 or TRBD2 may supply D (5 bases each). CDR3 length: 14 amino acids. CDR1 SGHNT and CDR2 YENEEA come from the germline V gene. V was clipped by 3 bases and J by 1 base, with 10 bases between them. The CDR3 protein is CASSLGPYSYEQYF. DNA of the CDR3: TGTGCCAGCAGCTTGGGACCATATTCCTACGAGCAGTACTTC. The complete variable domain, with remaining parts taken from reference TRBV11-3 and TRBJ2-7, reads EAGVVQSPRYKIIEKKQPVAFWCNPISGHNTLYWYLQNLGQGPELLIRYENEEAVDDSQLPKDRFSAERLKGVDSTLKIQPAELGDSAVYLCASSLGPYSYEQYFGPGTRLTVT.

The gene calls are TRBV6-5 and TRBJ2-1; D is unclear. Germline CDR1 and CDR2: MNHEY and SVGAGI. Trimming shortened V by 2 bases and J by 6 bases, and 14 bases separated the two germline ends. CDR3 length: 15 amino acids. CDR3: CASSYNDRRPNEQFF. The CDR3 bases are TGTGCCAGCAGTTACAACGACCGGCGGCCCAATGAGCAGTTCTTC.

The rearrangement links TRBV5-1 to TRBJ2-7; perhaps TRBD1 as D (6 bases). CDR3 size: 14 residues. Germline CDR1 reads SGHRS; CDR2 reads YFSETQ. The V end lost 6 bases, the J end lost 2 bases, and 15 bases lay between the germline ends. The CDR3 loop reads CASTPGGGAYEQYF. CDR3 nucleotide sequence: TGCGCCAGCACTCCTGGGGGCGGTGCCTACGAGCAGTACTTC.

The chain has TRBV11-1 and TRBJ2-5, with a tentative D call TRBD1 (6 bases). The V gene lost 3 bases and the J gene lost 1 base, with 6 bases spanning the gap. CDR1 and CDR2 (germline): SGHAT, FQDESV (reference sequence). The CDR3 has 13 amino acids. CDR3 bases: TGTGCCAGCAGCTTGGACAGCCAAGAGACCCAGTACTTC. Protein product: CASSLDSQETQYF.

The count of this clone is one. The chain is built from TRBV18 and TRBJ2-2, with TRBD2 matching 10 bases. V shed 0 bases and J 6 bases; nucleotides not matched to a gene: 1. This CDR3 is 15 amino acids long. CDR1 is KGHSH and CDR2 is LQKENI in the germline V gene. The CDR3 DNA reads TGTGCCAGCTCACCACCTCTAGCGGGGGCCGGGGAGCTGTTTTTT. Its translation: CASSPPLAGAGELFF.

The V and J genes are TRBV24-1 and TRBJ1-5; TRBD1 matches 9 bases. V lost 1 base to trimming and J lost 3 bases; unmatched junction nucleotides: 3. The CDR3 has 16 amino acids. Germline values: CDR1 KGHDR, CDR2 SFDVKD. CDR3 sequence (DNA): TGTGCCACCAGTGATTTTGGGGACAGGGACAATCAGCCCCAGCATTTT. This encodes CATSDFGDRDNQPQHF.

The chain recombines TRBV10-1 with TRBJ2-1, with 12 bases matching TRBD2. CDR1 is WNHNN, CDR2 SYGVQD, per germline (reference sequence). The CDR3 length is 17 residues. The ends lost 3 bases at V and 7 bases at J; junction bases unmatched: 10. The CDR3 protein is CASSDLRGTSGQNEQFF. In DNA form, the CDR3 reads TGCGCCAGCAGTGATTTACGCGGGACTAGCGGGCAGAATGAGCAGTTCTTC.

This clone was counted a single time. This rearrangement joins TRBV6-4 to TRBJ2-3; tentatively, D is TRBD1 or TRBD2 (5 bases each). The germline CDR1 and CDR2 sequences are MRHNA and SNTAGT. This CDR3 has 14 amino acids. The germline V and J ends were trimmed by 11 bases and 2 bases, with 17 bases remaining between them. This chain's CDR3 is CAVGDVSPTDTQYF. The CDR3 region has the DNA TGTGCCGTGGGGGACGTCTCCCCCACAGATACGCAGTATTTT.

CDR3 DNA: TGTGCCAGCAGCACACTACGGGACGGAGAAGAGACCCAGTACTTC. Amino acids: CASSTLRDGEETQYF. The chain is built from TRBV28 and TRBJ2-5; D possibly matches TRBD1 or TRBD2 (5 bases each). The germline gives CDR1 MDHEN, CDR2 SYDVKM. V was shortened by 6 bases and J by 3 bases, with 17 bases between the two germline ends. The CDR3 loop spans 15 amino acids.

The genes are TRBV12-3 or TRBV12-4 and TRBJ1-1, with TRBD1 as a possible D gene (6 bases). The ends were cut back, 8 bases at V and 10 bases at J, with 14 bases in the middle. This CDR3 contains 11 residues. The CDR3 loop is CASRDTLSAFF. The CDR3 coding sequence is TGTGCCAGCCGGGACACCCTGTCAGCTTTCTTT.

The genes are TRBV7-2 and TRBJ2-5; TRBD1 might be the D (6 bases). CDR3 length: 15 amino acids. V lost 4 bases and J 1 base, leaving 13 bases between the germline ends. The germline CDR1 and CDR2 sequences are SGHTA and FQGNSA. The CDR3 is CASSSMGAAQETQYF. The DNA of the CDR3 is TGTGCCAGCAGCTCGATGGGGGCGGCCCAAGAGACCCAGTACTTC.

The J gene is TRBJ1-4, the V gene TRBV14; TRBD1 might be the D (5 bases). V lost 4 bases, J lost 0 bases, and 18 bases lay in between. This CDR3 has 18 amino acids. In germline, CDR1 is SGHDN, CDR2 FVKESK. CDR3 residues: CASSLRPGTAATNEKLFF. CDR3 DNA sequence: TGTGCCAGCAGCCTAAGGCCCGGGACTGCCGCAACTAATGAAAAACTGTTTTTT.

V is TRBV25-1 and J is TRBJ1-3; 7 nucleotides align to TRBD1. The J segment lost 3 bases and the V segment lost 4 bases, leaving 9 bases of the junction unmatched. Germline V CDR1 and CDR2: MGHDK, SYGVNS. The CDR3 has 16 amino acids. CDR3 DNA sequence: TGTGCCAGCAGTGGGACCAGGGGGGGGTATGGAAACACCATATATTTT. Translating it yields CASSGTRGGYGNTIYF.

This clone was observed a few times. The genes are TRBV19 and TRBJ1-2; a possible D gene is TRBD1 (5 bases). Germline V lookup: CDR1 LNHDA, CDR2 SQIVND (reference sequence). The CDR3 has 14 amino acids. V shed 5 bases and J shed 2 bases, with 12 bases lying between them. The DNA of the CDR3 is TGTGCCAGTAGTGGGGCAGGAGGGAACTATGGCTACACCTTC. It encodes CASSGAGGNYGYTF.

The chain couples TRBV4-1 to TRBJ2-1; TRBD2 matches 7 bases. The CDR3 contains 15 residues. Germline V gene sequence: CDR1 MGHRA, CDR2 YSYEKL. The V gene end was trimmed by 4 bases and the J gene end by 8 bases; junction bases not matched to a gene: 11. The CDR3: CASSPSAGLGDEQFF. CDR3 coding DNA: TGCGCCAGCAGCCCCTCAGCAGGACTAGGCGATGAGCAGTTCTTC.

The J gene is TRBJ2-5, the V gene TRBV5-1; 9 bases are shared with TRBD1. Germline-derived CDR1 and CDR2 are SGHRS and YFSETQ. J lost 4 bases, V lost 4 bases, and 8 bases had no gene match. The length of the CDR3 is 15 residues. The CDR3 DNA sequence: TGCGCCAGCAGCGTACAGGGGGCGGAGGGAGAGACCCAGTACTTC. It codes for CASSVQGAEGETQYF.

This clone was observed once. V usage is TRBV3-1 (or the pseudogene TRBV3-2) and J usage is TRBJ1-5; D uncertain. The CDR3 sequence is 14 residues long. Germline-derived CDR1 and CDR2 are LGHDT and YNNKEL (reference sequence). The V gene lost 1 base and the J gene lost 7 bases, with 11 bases spanning the gap. This chain's CDR3 is CASSQGRGEQPQHF. CDR3 DNA sequence: TGTGCCAGCAGCCAAGGACGGGGAGAACAGCCCCAGCATTTT.